These 17 T cell receptor beta chains share one sample of origin, sequenced in a study of identical twins. One entry per CDR3 protein results from TCRdb running MiXCR on the 5' RACE reads. In the table there are about 1.7 million distinct CDR3 sequences, less than 40% of which are singletons. Sequences were obtained from cord blood. The origin of the receptors is a newborn girl in good health.

This clonotype appeared many times. The chain links TRBV13 to TRBJ2-3; 7 bases are shared with TRBD2. Trimming cost V 4 bases and J 0 bases; bases outside gene matches: 4. The V gene's germline CDR1 is PRHDT and CDR2 FYEKMQ (reference sequence). CDR3 size: 15 residues. Here the CDR3 reads CASSSGGLSTDTQYF. Written as DNA, the CDR3 is TGTGCCAGCAGCTCGGGGGGACTTAGCACAGATACGCAGTATTTT.

The V gene is TRBV20-1, the J gene TRBJ1-3, with D perhaps TRBD1 (5 bases). CDR1 and CDR2 from the germline V gene are DFQATT and SNEGSKA (reference sequence). Trimming removed 6 bases from V and 4 bases from J, with 19 bases in between. The CDR3 is 15 amino acids. CDR3 sequence reads: CSAHGQGSVGNTIYF. Here the CDR3 DNA reads TGCAGTGCCCATGGGCAGGGTAGCGTAGGAAACACCATATATTTT.

The table lists this clonotype with many counts. CDR3 residues: CASSGTSDQETQYF. CDR3 DNA sequence: TGTGCCAGCTCTGGGACTAGCGACCAAGAGACCCAGTACTTC. The rearrangement links TRBV6-6 to TRBJ2-5; 10 bases agree with TRBD2. The CDR3 is 14 amino acids. Germline CDR1 and CDR2: MNHNY and SVGAGI (reference sequence). V lost 8 bases, J lost 0 bases, and 3 bases stayed unmatched.

The chain is built from TRBV29-1 and TRBJ2-5; 7 bases are a match to TRBD2. Germline V gives CDR1 SQVTM, CDR2 ANQGSEA. There are 11 residues in the CDR3. V lost 5 bases and J lost 11; bases outside the gene matches: 8. CDR3 region: CSVREANEQYF. The CDR3 nucleotides are TGCAGCGTTCGGGAGGCCAATGAGCAGTACTTC.

With respect to this clonotype: A much larger clone is a single base away; this may be a read error. V is TRBV5-1 and J is TRBJ2-3, with 10 bases matching TRBD2. The germline V gene has CDR1 SGHRS and CDR2 YFSETQ. This CDR3 comprises 16 residues. The DNA for the CDR3 is TGCGCCAGCGGCTTAGGGGGGACTAGCGGCACAGATACGCAGTATTTT. Protein product: CASGLGGTSGTDTQYF.

This clonotype occurred a few times. V is TRBV20-1 and J is TRBJ2-5; 7 nucleotides line up with TRBD1. The ends lost 4 bases at V and 0 bases at J; junction bases unmatched: 5. CDR3 length: 14 residues. Germline CDR1 DFQATT, CDR2 SNEGSKA (reference sequence). The CDR3 reads CSATGTAYQETQYF. For the CDR3, the DNA is TGCAGTGCTACCGGGACAGCGTACCAAGAGACCCAGTACTTC.

The gene calls are TRBV13 and TRBJ2-3, with D maybe TRBD2 (5 bases). Between the trimmed V and J ends, which lost 5 bases and 0 bases, there was a span of 12 bases. Germline CDR1 and CDR2: PRHDT and FYEKMQ (reference sequence). This CDR3 contains 15 residues. The CDR3 nucleotides are TGTGCCAGCAGCCGAGCGGAGCGGAGCACAGATACGCAGTATTTT. Translating it yields CASSRAERSTDTQYF. Complete variable domain (other parts from reference TRBV13 and TRBJ2-3): AAGVIQSPRHLIKEKRETATLKCYPIPRHDTVYWYQQGPGQDPQFLISFYEKMQSDKGSIPDRFSAQQFSDYHSELNMSSLELGDSALYFCASSRAERSTDTQYFGPGTRLTVL.

The V and J genes are TRBV5-1 and TRBJ2-7; TRBD1 aligns across 8 bases. The CDR3 has 15 amino acids. V dropped 0 bases and J dropped 5; count of bases not matched to a gene: 7. Germline V CDR1 and CDR2: SGHRS, YFSETQ. This CDR3 reads CASSLVGQGTNEQYF. As DNA, the CDR3 is TGCGCCAGCAGCTTGGTCGGACAGGGTACCAACGAGCAGTACTTC.

This clonotype occurred a few times. J is TRBJ2-1 and V is TRBV6-1; 10 bases line up with TRBD2. The CDR3 is made up of 16 amino acids. The V segment lost 4 bases and the J segment 0 bases; nucleotides outside the gene matches: 3. CDR1 MNHNS and CDR2 SASEGT come from the germline V gene. CDR3 DNA sequence: TGTGCCAGCAGTGGAACTAGCGGGGACTCCTACAATGAGCAGTTCTTC. This gives the protein CASSGTSGDSYNEQFF.

This clonotype was counted between two and nine times. This chain uses TRBV25-1 with TRBJ1-5, with TRBD1 identical over 7 bases. Trimming cost V 2 bases and J 6 bases; bases outside gene matches: 7. The CDR3 consists of 15 residues. Germline V gene sequence: CDR1 MGHDK, CDR2 SYGVNS. The DNA for the CDR3 is TGTGCCAGCAGTGAAACAGGGGTCTTCGGTCAGCCCCAGCATTTT. Protein sequence: CASSETGVFGQPQHF.

This clonotype was seen at least ten times. This chain links TRBV12-3 or TRBV12-4 with TRBJ1-2; D might be TRBD1 (6 bases). The V gene lost 5 bases and the J gene lost 2 bases, with 9 bases spanning the gap. The CDR3 spans 13 residues. Here the CDR3 reads CASSGRGNYGYTF. The CDR3 nucleotides are TGTGCCAGCAGTGGCAGGGGCAACTATGGCTACACCTTC.

The genes are TRBV12-3 or TRBV12-4 and TRBJ2-1; 11 bases align to TRBD2. The J call may be faulty, since TRBJ2-7 better matches the DNA end. The CDR3 is made up of 17 amino acids. CDR3 sequence: CASSLPRLAGPYNEQYF. CDR3 nucleotides: TGTGCCAGCAGTCTGCCCAGACTAGCGGGGCCATACAATGAGCAGTACTTC.

Concerning this clonotype itself: Because the CDR3 is missing its conserved closing phenylalanine or tryptophan, this is likely a read error. The DNA is omitted, as the CDR3 cannot be located on it reliably, and the CDR3 follows TCRdb's listing. The chain combines TRBV3-1 with TRBJ2-1; no DNA check was done on the table's D call, TRBD1. Germline lookup yields CDR1 LGHDT and CDR2 YNNKEL (reference sequence). A total of 18 residues make up the CDR3, ends included. CDR3 protein: CASSQPGDRESYGYTFGS.

The chain recombines TRBV6-1 with TRBJ2-3; TRBD2 aligns across 14 bases. The CDR3 consists of 18 residues. With 5 bases clipped from V and 4 bases from J, the junction kept 11 bases outside the gene matches. The V gene's germline CDR1 is MNHNS and CDR2 SASEGT. The CDR3: CASSPGLAGGKDADTQYF. For the CDR3, the DNA is TGTGCCAGCAGTCCCGGACTAGCGGGGGGTAAGGATGCAGATACGCAGTATTTT.

This chain joins TRBV25-1 and TRBJ2-5, with 10 bases fitting TRBD2. CDR3 length equals 15 residues. V dropped 1 base and J dropped 11; count of bases not matched to a gene: 10. Germline V gives CDR1 MGHDK, CDR2 SYGVNS. As DNA, the CDR3 is TGTGCCAGCAGTGAATCCAGCGGGAGGGCCAATGAGCAGTACTTC. Its translation is CASSESSGRANEQYF.

This chain uses TRBV5-8 with TRBJ2-5; 7 nucleotides match TRBD1. From germline, CDR1 is SGHTS and CDR2 YDEGEE. The CDR3 covers 14 residues. The V gene end was trimmed by 4 bases and the J gene end by 5 bases; junction bases not matched to a gene: 8. The CDR3 DNA follows: TGTGCCAGCAGCCCGGACAGGCCCGGGGAGACCCAGTACTTC. It specifies CASSPDRPGETQYF.

This clonotype was seen a handful of times. CDR3 sequence: CSASPTSGRAISGFF. The CDR3 DNA is TGCAGTGCTAGTCCCACTAGCGGGAGGGCCATTAGTGGGTTCTTC. The V and J genes are TRBV20-1 and TRBJ2-1; 13 positions agree with TRBD2. Germline V gene sequence: CDR1 DFQATT, CDR2 SNEGSKA (reference sequence). V lost 3 bases to trimming and J lost 15 bases; unmatched junction nucleotides: 14. The CDR3 has 15 residues.